This T cell receptor beta chain was identified during a study of blood T cell repertoires in COVID-19. Study summary: The origin of the acute and convalescent COVID-19 samples was the United States, Italy and Spain. The analysed material was cDNA or gDNA that came from T cells, B-cell-depleted T cells, or PBMCs.

Participants reported their clinical history, and cohort assignment relied on those reports. Germline CDR1 and CDR2: MDHEN and SYDVKM. This CDR3 comprises 14 residues. V lost 4 bases, J lost 5 bases, and 6 bases stayed unmatched. In the original workflow: Nucleated cell number was recorded as an estimate derived from reference gene primer amplification. Sequenced by immunoSEQ multiplex PCR; TCRdb stores in-frame clones only, minus some. Clone size and V and J calls were adopted from that table, with D and trimming inferred from the DNA. The data show roughly 430,000 clones, around nine tenths seen once.

This chain links TRBV28 with TRBJ2-5, with 8 bases identical to TRBD1. Sequencing was done on a sample of PBMCs or T cells enriched from blood (not recorded which). The origin of this receptor is a woman aged 18-29 years who had been exposed to COVID-19. DNA for the CDR3: TGTGCCAGCAGTTCGCAGGGGGCGGGCGAGACCCAGTACTTC. It is translated as CASSSQGAGETQYF. Filled out from reference TRBV28 and TRBJ2-5, the complete variable domain reads DVKVTQSSRYLVKRTGEKVFLECVQDMDHENMFWYRQDPGLGLRLIYFSYDVKMKEKGDIPEGYSVSREKKERFSLILESASTNQTSMYLCASSSQGAGETQYFGPGTRLLVL.